A selection of T cell receptor beta chains follows, all from one sample in a study of shared clonotypes between healthy human individuals. Libraries were prepared by immunoSEQ multiplex PCR; TCRdb keeps only in-frame clonotypes and omits some of them. The data hold fewer than 2.5 million clones, with roughly 93% observed a single time. Material: naive CD4+ T cells from PBMCs. The receptors were gathered from a man aged 18 to 35 in good health. Some clones in this sample may be carry-over from other donors' samples. The CDR3 runs from the conserved cysteine through the conserved F or W. The D gene is left open where the match is weak. A clone size is listed for some rows: how often the clone was seen (once, few, many), or a class if it is expanded.

>TRBJ2-7|TRBD2|15|TRBV6-5|-
TGTGCCAGCAGTTCCCCTAGCGGGAGCCTGTACGAGCAGTACTTC
CASSSPSGSLYEQYF
>TRBJ2-1|TRBD2|16|TRBV7-9|-
TGTGCCAGCATCCCTGTAGCGGGAGAGGGCTACAATGAGCAGTTCTTC
CASIPVAGEGYNEQFF
>TRBJ1-3|-|16|TRBV6-5|-
TGTGCCAGCAGTTACACCGGGACACTCTCTGGAAACACCATATATTTT
CASSYTGTLSGNTIYF
>TRBJ2-4|-|15|TRBV28|once
TGTGCCAGCAGTCCCCACGGACACCTCAAAAACATTCAGTACTTC
CASSPHGHLKNIQYF
>TRBJ2-1|TRBD2|14|TRBV9|-
TGTGCCAGCAGCCCCGGGACTAGTTATGGGGAGCAGTTCTTC
CASSPGTSYGEQFF
>TRBJ2-3|TRBD2|15|TRBV27|-
TGTGCCAGCAGTTTCGCGGGAGCAGCCGGTAATACGCAGTATTTT
CASSFAGAAGNTQYF
>TRBJ2-5|-|13|TRBV21-1|-
TGTGCCAGCTCGAACCGGGGCAGGGAGACCCAGTACTTC
CASSNRGRETQYF
>TRBJ2-5|TRBD2|14|TRBV6-5|-
TGTGCCAGCAGTTATTCTAGCGGCCAAGAGACCCAGTACTTC
CASSYSSGQETQYF
>TRBJ2-6|TRBD1|14|TRBV28|-
TGTGCCACAGAGACAGGGATCGGGGCCAACGTCCTGACTTTC
CATETGIGANVLTF
>TRBJ2-3|TRBD1|16|TRBV5-4|-
TGTGCCAGCAGCTTGGCCCTGGGACAGCTCACAGATACGCAGTATTTT
CASSLALGQLTDTQYF
>TRBJ2-2|TRBD1|15|TRBV6-5|-
TGTGCCAGCGGGACAGGCTCTTTGGTTGCCGGGGAGCTGTTTTTT
CASGTGSLVAGELFF
>TRBJ2-1|-|14|TRBV5-1|-
TGCGCCAGCAGCTTACAATATTCCTCGCTTGAGCAGTTCTTC
CASSLQYSSLEQFF
>TRBJ1-4|-|14|TRBV5-1|once
TGCGCCAGCAGCTTGGATCCTAGGGATGAAAAACTGTTTTTT
CASSLDPRDEKLFF
>TRBJ1-2|TRBD1|15|TRBV15|-
TGTGCCACCAGCGCCCAGGGGGGATCTAACTATGGCTACACCTTC
CATSAQGGSNYGYTF
>TRBJ2-3|-|13|TRBV5-4|-
TGTGCCAGCAGCCCGAGGGGTGCAGATACGCAGTATTTT
CASSPRGADTQYF
>TRBJ2-1|TRBD1|16|TRBV7-8|-
TGTGCCAGCAGCTTAGAAGACAGGGGCTCCTACAATGAGCAGTTCTTC
CASSLEDRGSYNEQFF
>TRBJ2-5|-|13|TRBV6-1|-
TGTGCCAGCAATCCCTTGCGATTAGAGACCCAGTACTTC
CASNPLRLETQYF
>TRBJ2-7|-|14|TRBV6-1|-
TGTGCCAGCAGTGAAGCGCTTCAGGTCTACGAGCAGTACTTC
CASSEALQVYEQYF
>TRBJ2-3|-|13|TRBV7-2|-
TGTGCCAGCAGGGGGGTCGGGACAGATACGCAGTATTTT
CASRGVGTDTQYF
>TRBJ1-2|TRBD1|14|TRBV19|-
TGTGCCAGTAGTATAGGCGGACAGGGGGCGCTTAGCACCTTC
CASSIGGQGALSTF
>TRBJ1-4|TRBD1|12|TRBV28|-
TGTGCCACCAACAGGGGCAATGAAAAACTGTTTTTT
CATNRGNEKLFF
>TRBJ1-1|TRBD1|15|TRBV6-5|-
TGTGCCAGCAGCTTAAACAGGGGGATGAACACTGAAGCTTTCTTT
CASSLNRGMNTEAFF
>TRBJ1-4|TRBD1|13|TRBV7-2|few
TGTGCCAGCAGTGGACAGGGAGGGGAAAAACTGTTTTTT
CASSGQGGEKLFF
>TRBJ1-5|TRBD1|17|TRBV28|-
TGTGCCAGCAGTGCAACCTCCGGGACAGGGGGCAATCAGCCCCAGCATTTT
CASSATSGTGGNQPQHF
>TRBJ1-2|TRBD1|15|TRBV28|-
TGTGCCAGCAGCACTACAGGGGGCGCAGGATATGGCTACACCTTC
CASSTTGGAGYGYTF
>TRBJ1-4|-|14|TRBV9|-
TGTGCCAGCAGCCGAGGAGGGAGTAATGAAAAACTGTTTTTT
CASSRGGSNEKLFF
>TRBJ2-5|TRBD2|15|TRBV4-1|-
TGCGCCAGCAGCCTGGGTAGCGGGAGGATAGAGACCCAGTACTTC
CASSLGSGRIETQYF
>TRBJ2-2|-|13|TRBV28|-
TGTGCCAGCAGTTTAGACAGTCTCGGGGAGCTGTTTTTT
CASSLDSLGELFF